Listed here is a single TCR beta chain. What it binds is unknown. With a J-beta primer mix and a sample-barcoded 5' primer, a second PCR ran about 6 to 11 cycles. No fewer than 3 million CDR3-containing paired-end reads came from each sample. MiXCR was run by TCRdb on the 5' RACE reads, yielding one entry per CDR3 protein. This sample has more than 1.4 million distinct CDR3 sequences, with about 43% found just once. The record originates from a study of blood T cells in healthy people across ages. General study results and limits: Investigators viewed diversity estimates from one million T cells as underestimates, the study reported.

Germline V gene data show CDR1 as SGHRS and CDR2 as YFSETQ. The V segment lost 3 bases and the J segment 0 bases; nucleotides outside the gene matches: 12. The CDR3 runs 19 residues. This chain joins TRBV5-1 and TRBJ2-1, with 10 positions matching TRBD2. Material for sequencing was blood. This TCR was sampled from a woman aged 18-29 years in good health. CDR3 sequence reads: CASSSFYSGGRSSYNEQFF. The CDR3 coding sequence is TGCGCCAGCAGCTCGTTTTATAGCGGGGGGCGCAGCTCCTACAATGAGCAGTTCTTC.